This record covers a single T cell receptor beta chain. The table lists this clone with a few counts. It has no known antigen specificity. No base quality information exists; no much larger clone differs at one position. The same CDR3 is also encoded by other DNA sequences in this sample. The data belong to a study of CD8+ T cells in alopecia areata (dated by TCRdb to between 2017 and 2018). Study-wide context: Treated patients were enrolled in an open-label pilot trial of oral tofacitinib at 5 to 10 mg twice daily for moderate-to-severe alopecia areata. On the human side, TCRbeta sequencing was run on scalp tissue and on sorted CD4+ and CD8+ peripheral blood T cells from healthy controls and from alopecia areata patients with either patchy or totalis/universalis disease. Patients stayed on tofacitinib for 6 to 18 months and then had 6 months of follow-up off drug so that delayed response and recurrence could be assessed. Clonality in the scalp was compared among normal scalp (n=4), patchy alopecia areata scalp (n=8), and alopecia totalis/universalis scalp (n=8). The study used high-throughput TCRbeta sequencing to examine T cell clonal expansion in alopecia areata, in both the C3H/HeJ mouse model and human patients. RNA was extracted with the PAXgene miRNA kit for fixed scalp, the miRNeasy kit for PBMCs, and the RNeasy kit for mouse skin. Patients on tofacitinib were biopsied at baseline and after 4 and 24 weeks of treatment, and several of the patients also had a later scalp biopsy. TCRbeta CDR3 regions were amplified by immunoSEQ multiplex PCR with 35 Vbeta forward and 13 Jbeta reverse primers.

Interpreted using the paper, the time point label stands for: baseline before oral tofacitinib. Peripheral blood and lesional scalp punch biopsies were obtained from patients with alopecia areata. PBMCs were separated by density centrifugation and stained for CD3, CD4 and CD8, after which CD4+ and CD8+ T cells were sorted on a FACSAria. The research as a whole found: Lesional scalp, especially in alopecia totalis/universalis, showed higher clonality and more expanded CD8+ clones than normal scalp, suggesting antigenic drive. Shared TCR sequences between patients were less evident than in mice, which may be partly attributable to HLA diversity in the patient population. Resident alphabeta T cells in normal human skin are also sequenced, complicating scalp TCR repertoire analysis, unlike mouse skin dominated by gammadelta T cells.

Library prep was done by the immunoSEQ multiplex PCR assay. RNA was extracted from all samples and reverse transcribed into cDNA, which served as template for TCR sequencing. First-strand cDNA was synthesized using SuperScript III with a 2:1 mix of oligo-dT and random hexamers. A synthetic immune receptor repertoire was used to measure amplification bias, and any remaining bias was corrected computationally. In the authors' own workflow: Raw reads were preprocessed to remove errors, and CDR3 was defined by IMGT conventions from the conserved cysteine to phenylalanine. To get clonality, Shannon entropy was normalized by log2 of the number of productive unique TCRs and the result was subtracted from 1. Whether each scalp clone was CD4 or CD8 was inferred by checking scalp TCRbeta sequences against the CD4 and CD8 repertoires from sorted blood. TCRdb carries this immuneACCESS record with in-frame sequences only. Its versions omit some clonotypes, under half of them owing to an unresolved V gene in the studies checked, with the rest unexplained. V and J calls and clone size are copied from that table; D and trimming were computed from the DNA. For this sample the table gives roughly 200,000 clones, of which around 63% were detected only once. Under 2% of the sample is taken by the ten largest.

Source: CD4+ T cells sorted from blood, taken at week 0. This TCR came from a human donor with alopecia areata.

The DNA sequence is given as TGCAGCGTTGACAGGGGCACAGATACGCAGTATTTT. It specifies CSVDRGTDTQYF. The chain is made from TRBV29-1 and TRBJ2-3, and perhaps TRBD1 as D gene, on 5 matching bases. The CDR1 and CDR2 encoded by the germline V gene are SQVTM and ANQGSEA. Including cysteine and phenylalanine, the CDR3 has 12 amino acids. The only DNA kept is the CDR3, 36 bases in frame from the first base. V is clipped by 3 bases and J by 1 base, and the sequence between their germline boundaries is 5 bases long.